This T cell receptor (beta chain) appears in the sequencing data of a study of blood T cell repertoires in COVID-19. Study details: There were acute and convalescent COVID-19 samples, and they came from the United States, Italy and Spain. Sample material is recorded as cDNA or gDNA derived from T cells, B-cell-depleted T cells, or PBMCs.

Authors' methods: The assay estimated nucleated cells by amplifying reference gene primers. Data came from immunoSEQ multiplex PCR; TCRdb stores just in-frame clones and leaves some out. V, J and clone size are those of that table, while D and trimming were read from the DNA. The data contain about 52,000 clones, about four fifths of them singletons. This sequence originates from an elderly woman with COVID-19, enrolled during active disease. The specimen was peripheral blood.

CDR3 DNA sequence: TGCGCCAGCAGTCTGGGACAGGGGGCGGATCAGTACTTC. Its translation: CASSLGQGADQYF. This rearrangement joins TRBV5-1 to TRBJ2-4; 12 bases line up with TRBD1. CDR3 length: 13 residues. Germline-derived CDR1 and CDR2 are SGHRS and YFSETQ. The V and J ends lost 5 bases and 12 bases, in that order; junction bases with no gene match: 6. Supplemented by reference TRBV5-1 and TRBJ2-4, the full variable domain reads KAGVTQTPRYLIKTRGQQVTLSCSPISGHRSVSWYQQTPGQGLQFLFEYFSETQRNKGNFPGRFSGRQFSNSRSEMNVSTLELGDSALYLCASSLGQGADQYFGAGTRLSVL.